This T cell receptor (beta chain) appears in the sequencing data of a study of T cell responses to AZD1222 COVID-19 vaccine. This clone was detected only a few times. Its antigen remains unidentified. Assay: immunoSEQ multiplex PCR; the TCRdb copy retains only in-frame clones and omits some. The sample shows 150,000 or so clones, 75% to 90% of them seen only once. Whole-study results and caveats: Reports say nearly half of spike-specific TCRs go after unmutated variant regions. Most donors were white British and more were female, and clonal diversity was possibly underestimated.

This TCR was recovered from an adult in good health. This material consisted of peripheral blood, taken on day 0 of MenACWY control vaccination.

CDR3 protein: CASSIGPFSNQPQHF. The DNA of the CDR3 is TGTGCCAGTAGTATAGGGCCGTTTAGCAATCAGCCCCAGCATTTT. The V and J genes are TRBV19 and TRBJ1-5; the D is unclear. CDR3 length: 15 residues. V lost 1 base and J lost 0, with 7 bases in between. CDR1 and CDR2 (germline): LNHDA, SQIVND (reference sequence).